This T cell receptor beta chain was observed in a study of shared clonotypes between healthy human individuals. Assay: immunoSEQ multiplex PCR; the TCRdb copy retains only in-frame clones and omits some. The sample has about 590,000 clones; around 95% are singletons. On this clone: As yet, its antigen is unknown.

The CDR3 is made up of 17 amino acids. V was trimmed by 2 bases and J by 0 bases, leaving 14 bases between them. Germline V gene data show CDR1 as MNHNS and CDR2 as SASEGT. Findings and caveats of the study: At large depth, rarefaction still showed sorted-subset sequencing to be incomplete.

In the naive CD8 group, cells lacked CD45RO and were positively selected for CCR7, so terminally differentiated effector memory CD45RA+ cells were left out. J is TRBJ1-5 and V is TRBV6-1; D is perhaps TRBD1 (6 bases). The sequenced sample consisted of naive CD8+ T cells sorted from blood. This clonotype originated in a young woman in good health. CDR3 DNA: TGTGCCAGCAGTGAACGGACAGTCATTTATAGCAATCAGCCCCAGCATTTT. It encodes CASSERTVIYSNQPQHF.